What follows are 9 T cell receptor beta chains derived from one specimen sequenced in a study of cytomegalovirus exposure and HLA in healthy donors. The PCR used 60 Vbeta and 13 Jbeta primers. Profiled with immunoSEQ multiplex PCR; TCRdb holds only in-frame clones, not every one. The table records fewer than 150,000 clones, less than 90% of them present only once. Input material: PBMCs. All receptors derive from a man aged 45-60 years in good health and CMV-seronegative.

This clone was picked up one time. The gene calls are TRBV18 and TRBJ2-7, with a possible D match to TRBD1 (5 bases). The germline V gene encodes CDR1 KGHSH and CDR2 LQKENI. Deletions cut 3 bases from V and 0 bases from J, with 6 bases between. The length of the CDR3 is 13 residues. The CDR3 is CASSPDSSYEQYF. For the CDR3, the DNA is TGTGCCAGCTCACCCGACAGCTCCTACGAGCAGTACTTC.

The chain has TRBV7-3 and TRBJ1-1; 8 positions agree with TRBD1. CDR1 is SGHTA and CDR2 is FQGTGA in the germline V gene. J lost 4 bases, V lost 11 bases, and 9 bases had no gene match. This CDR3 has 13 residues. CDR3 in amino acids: CASAAGGPTEAFF. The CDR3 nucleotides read TGTGCCTCGGCTGCAGGGGGCCCCACTGAAGCTTTCTTT.

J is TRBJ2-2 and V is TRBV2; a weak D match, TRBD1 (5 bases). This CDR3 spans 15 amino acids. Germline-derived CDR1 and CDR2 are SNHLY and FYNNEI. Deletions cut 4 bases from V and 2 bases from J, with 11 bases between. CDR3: CASSVERGNTGELFF. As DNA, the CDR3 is TGTGCCAGCAGTGTAGAAAGGGGAAACACCGGGGAGCTGTTTTTT.

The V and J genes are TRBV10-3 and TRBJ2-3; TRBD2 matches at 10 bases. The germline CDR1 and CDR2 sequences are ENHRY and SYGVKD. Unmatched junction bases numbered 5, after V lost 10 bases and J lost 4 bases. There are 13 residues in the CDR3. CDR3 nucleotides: TGTGCCACTTTAGCGGGGGGATCAGATACGCAGTATTTT. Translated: CATLAGGSDTQYF.

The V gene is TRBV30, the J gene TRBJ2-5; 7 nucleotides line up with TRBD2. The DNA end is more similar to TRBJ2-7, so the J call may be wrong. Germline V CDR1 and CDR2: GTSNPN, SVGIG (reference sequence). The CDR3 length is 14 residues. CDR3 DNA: TGTGCCTGGACTACCGGGACTACGACCTACGAGCAGTACTTC. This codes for CAWTTGTTTYEQYF.

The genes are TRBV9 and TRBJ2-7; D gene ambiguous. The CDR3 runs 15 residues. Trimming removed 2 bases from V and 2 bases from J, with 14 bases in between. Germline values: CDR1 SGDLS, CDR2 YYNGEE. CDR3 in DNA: TGTGCCAGCAGCGTTGCGGCGAAACCCGCCTACGAGCAGTACTTC. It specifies CASSVAAKPAYEQYF.

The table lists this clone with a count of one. The CDR3 here is CASSGDYEQYF. The DNA of the CDR3 is TGTGCCAGCAGCGGGGACTACGAGCAGTACTTC. The genes are TRBV6-6 and TRBJ2-7; D is possibly TRBD2 (5 bases). The germline V and J ends were trimmed by 6 bases and 3 bases, with 6 bases remaining between them. Germline CDR1 and CDR2: MNHNY and SVGAGI (reference sequence). This CDR3 contains 11 residues.

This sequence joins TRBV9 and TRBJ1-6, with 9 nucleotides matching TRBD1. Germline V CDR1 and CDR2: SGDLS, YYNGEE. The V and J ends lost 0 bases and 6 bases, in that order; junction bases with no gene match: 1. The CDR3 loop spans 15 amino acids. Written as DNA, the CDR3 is TGTGCCAGCAGCGTAGAGGGACAGGGTAATTCACCCCTCCACTTT. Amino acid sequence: CASSVEGQGNSPLHF.

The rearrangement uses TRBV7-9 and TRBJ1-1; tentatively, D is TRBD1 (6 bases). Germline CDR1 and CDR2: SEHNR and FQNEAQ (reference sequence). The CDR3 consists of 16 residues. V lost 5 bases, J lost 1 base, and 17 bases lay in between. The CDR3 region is CASSGGRLTGNTEAFF. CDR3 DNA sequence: TGTGCCAGCAGCGGAGGACGCTTGACAGGGAACACTGAAGCTTTCTTT.